This is a list of T cell receptor beta chains from one sample in a study of T cell responses to AZD1222 COVID-19 vaccine. TCRdb's copy holds only in-frame clones and misses some; the assay was immunoSEQ multiplex PCR. The sample holds 77,000 or so clones, around 91% seen once. The specimen was peripheral blood, collected on day 0 of AZD1222 vaccination. Receptors originate from an adult in good health. CDR3s include the opening cysteine and the closing phenylalanine or tryptophan. D genes are given only for firm matches.

V gene: TRBV9
J gene: TRBJ1-3
D gene: .
CDR3 length: 15
CDR3 protein: CASSPRTFSGNTIYF

V gene: TRBV3-1/TRBV3-2
J gene: TRBJ2-2
D gene: .
CDR3 length: 15
CDR3 protein: CASSQGIGPTGELFF

V gene: TRBV7-9
J gene: TRBJ1-1
D gene: TRBD1
CDR3 length: 16
CDR3 protein: CASSPRQGTGNTEAFF

V gene: TRBV11-3
J gene: TRBJ2-2
D gene: .
CDR3 length: 16
CDR3 protein: CASSLDTETTTGELFF

V gene: TRBV29-1
J gene: TRBJ2-4
D gene: .
CDR3 length: 12
CDR3 protein: CSVALPENIQYF

V gene: TRBV10-2
J gene: TRBJ2-7
D gene: TRBD2
CDR3 length: 14
CDR3 protein: CASSLAGGPDEQYF

V gene: TRBV3-1/TRBV3-2
J gene: TRBJ1-2
D gene: .
CDR3 length: 13
CDR3 protein: CASSQEGAYGYTF

V gene: TRBV20-1
J gene: TRBJ2-7
D gene: .
CDR3 length: 10
CDR3 protein: CSARAEEQYF

V gene: TRBV28
J gene: TRBJ1-3
D gene: .
CDR3 length: 16
CDR3 protein: CASSVGGGFTGNTIYF

V gene: TRBV27
J gene: TRBJ1-4
D gene: .
CDR3 length: 15
CDR3 protein: CASSRLDRLNEKLFF

V gene: TRBV24-1
J gene: TRBJ2-2
D gene: TRBD2
CDR3 length: 16
CDR3 protein: CATSDLLAGDTGELFF

V gene: TRBV14
J gene: TRBJ2-3
D gene: .
CDR3 length: 15
CDR3 protein: CASSQDVGGTDTQYF

V gene: TRBV6-1
J gene: TRBJ2-7
D gene: .
CDR3 length: 14
CDR3 protein: CASSDQGQSYEQYF

V gene: TRBV9
J gene: TRBJ2-7
D gene: TRBD1
CDR3 length: 14
CDR3 protein: CASSPSRGSYEQYF

V gene: TRBV7-9
J gene: TRBJ1-1
D gene: .
CDR3 length: 13
CDR3 protein: CASSLQRGTEAFF

V gene: TRBV19
J gene: TRBJ2-3
D gene: .
CDR3 length: 14
CDR3 protein: CASSIGRGTDTQYF

V gene: TRBV10-2
J gene: TRBJ1-1
D gene: .
CDR3 length: 13
CDR3 protein: CASSEAVNTEAFF

V gene: TRBV28
J gene: TRBJ1-1
D gene: .
CDR3 length: 16
CDR3 protein: CASSFIPGTGLPKAFF

V gene: TRBV7-8
J gene: TRBJ2-6
D gene: .
CDR3 length: 17
CDR3 protein: CASSPGRGRGGANVLTF

V gene: TRBV11-3
J gene: TRBJ2-3
D gene: .
CDR3 length: 19
CDR3 protein: CASSFTHWTSLGGTDTQYF

V gene: TRBV28
J gene: TRBJ1-2
D gene: .
CDR3 length: 12
CDR3 protein: CASSSGQFGYTF

V gene: TRBV30
J gene: TRBJ1-1
D gene: .
CDR3 length: 13
CDR3 protein: CAWSKRGNTEAFF

V gene: TRBV18
J gene: TRBJ2-5
D gene: .
CDR3 length: 13
CDR3 protein: CASSQGQRKTQYF

V gene: TRBV15
J gene: TRBJ1-5
D gene: .
CDR3 length: 17
CDR3 protein: CATSRGPEGGGNQPQHF

V gene: TRBV2
J gene: TRBJ2-5
D gene: .
CDR3 length: 16
CDR3 protein: CASKAALRGPTETQYF

V gene: TRBV28
J gene: TRBJ1-2
D gene: .
CDR3 length: 12
CDR3 protein: CASSPWVSGYTF

V gene: TRBV27
J gene: TRBJ1-1
D gene: .
CDR3 length: 14
CDR3 protein: CASSFARDHTEAFF

V gene: TRBV6-5
J gene: TRBJ1-2
D gene: TRBD1
CDR3 length: 12
CDR3 protein: CASRGTVYGYTF

V gene: TRBV29-1
J gene: TRBJ1-2
D gene: TRBD1
CDR3 length: 15
CDR3 protein: CSVLDRGSANYGYTF

V gene: TRBV5-1
J gene: TRBJ2-3
D gene: TRBD2
CDR3 length: 15
CDR3 protein: CASSLRAGGTDTQYF

V gene: TRBV11-1
J gene: TRBJ2-7
D gene: TRBD2
CDR3 length: 16
CDR3 protein: CASSLGRNSGFYEQYF

V gene: TRBV5-1
J gene: TRBJ1-5
D gene: .
CDR3 length: 14
CDR3 protein: CASSLGTGGQPQHF

V gene: TRBV18
J gene: TRBJ2-7
D gene: TRBD1
CDR3 length: 15
CDR3 protein: CASSPGTGGTYEQYF

V gene: TRBV7-3
J gene: TRBJ2-2
D gene: TRBD2
CDR3 length: 18
CDR3 protein: CASSLTGTSGAGAGELFF

V gene: TRBV25-1
J gene: TRBJ2-1
D gene: .
CDR3 length: 16
CDR3 protein: CASSEFGNANYNEQFF

V gene: TRBV10-3
J gene: TRBJ2-5
D gene: .
CDR3 length: 15
CDR3 protein: CAISDFETLQETQYF

V gene: TRBV28
J gene: TRBJ2-4
D gene: .
CDR3 length: 14
CDR3 protein: CASSSGRGGNIQYF

V gene: TRBV6-6
J gene: TRBJ1-1
D gene: .
CDR3 length: 14
CDR3 protein: CASSYTTKNTEAFF

V gene: TRBV28
J gene: TRBJ2-1
D gene: TRBD2
CDR3 length: 17
CDR3 protein: CASSQAGLGSSYNEQFF

V gene: TRBV2
J gene: TRBJ1-5
D gene: .
CDR3 length: 13
CDR3 protein: CASRPEGAQPQHF

V gene: TRBV5-1
J gene: TRBJ1-6
D gene: TRBD1
CDR3 length: 14
CDR3 protein: CASSQGAANSPLHF

V gene: TRBV2
J gene: TRBJ1-1
D gene: .
CDR3 length: 13
CDR3 protein: CASTFDGATEAFF

V gene: TRBV9
J gene: TRBJ2-1
D gene: TRBD2
CDR3 length: 15
CDR3 protein: CASSVAGGSYNEQFF

V gene: TRBV5-4
J gene: TRBJ2-1
D gene: TRBD2
CDR3 length: 15
CDR3 protein: CASSLDQREIHEQFF

V gene: TRBV6-5
J gene: TRBJ1-1
D gene: .
CDR3 length: 15
CDR3 protein: CASSYSTGRNTEAFF

V gene: TRBV11-2
J gene: TRBJ2-5
D gene: .
CDR3 length: 16
CDR3 protein: CASRKGAGGRWETQYF

V gene: TRBV6-1
J gene: TRBJ2-1
D gene: .
CDR3 length: 19
CDR3 protein: CASSEATPYPGSSYNEQFF

V gene: TRBV3-1/TRBV3-2
J gene: TRBJ2-5
D gene: .
CDR3 length: 16
CDR3 protein: CASTPLRGKRRETQYF

V gene: TRBV7-9
J gene: TRBJ2-3
D gene: .
CDR3 length: 15
CDR3 protein: CASSFTGMTADTQYF

V gene: TRBV10-3
J gene: TRBJ2-7
D gene: TRBD1
CDR3 length: 18
CDR3 protein: CAISESPRQGPIAYEQYF

V gene: TRBV10-1
J gene: TRBJ2-1
D gene: TRBD2
CDR3 length: 16
CDR3 protein: CASSEGTSGHYNEQFF

V gene: TRBV4-3
J gene: TRBJ2-4
D gene: .
CDR3 length: 11
CDR3 protein: CASSHGPRQYF

V gene: TRBV5-4
J gene: TRBJ1-2
D gene: .
CDR3 length: 15
CDR3 protein: CASSLGRFANYGYTF

V gene: TRBV11-2
J gene: TRBJ2-6
D gene: TRBD1
CDR3 length: 19
CDR3 protein: CASSFGTGRRDSGANVLTF

V gene: TRBV28
J gene: TRBJ1-1
D gene: .
CDR3 length: 15
CDR3 protein: CASSLAGIMNTEAFF